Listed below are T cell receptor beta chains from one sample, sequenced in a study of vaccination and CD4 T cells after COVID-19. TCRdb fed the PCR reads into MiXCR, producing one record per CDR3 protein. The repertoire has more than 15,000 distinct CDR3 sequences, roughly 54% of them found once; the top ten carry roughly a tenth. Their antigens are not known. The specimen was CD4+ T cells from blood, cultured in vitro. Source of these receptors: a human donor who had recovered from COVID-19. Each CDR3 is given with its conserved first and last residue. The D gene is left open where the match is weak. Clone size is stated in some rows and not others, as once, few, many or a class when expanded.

cdr3_nt: TGTGCCACCAGTGATCCCTATCAGCCCCAGCATTTT
cdr3_aa: CATSDPYQPQHF
d_call: -
v_call: TRBV24-1
j_call: TRBJ1-5
clone_size: -

cdr3_nt: TGTGCCAGCTCACCGGGGACGGCTAGCAATCAGCCCCAGCATTTT
cdr3_aa: CASSPGTASNQPQHF
d_call: -
v_call: TRBV18
j_call: TRBJ1-5
clone_size: -

cdr3_nt: TGTGCCAGTACACAGGGCACCGGGGAGCTGTTTTTT
cdr3_aa: CASTQGTGELFF
d_call: -
v_call: TRBV6-1
j_call: TRBJ2-2
clone_size: -

cdr3_nt: TGTGCCAGCAGCTTAGGGTACACCTACGAGCAGTACTTC
cdr3_aa: CASSLGYTYEQYF
d_call: -
v_call: TRBV7-2
j_call: TRBJ2-7
clone_size: -

cdr3_nt: TGCAGTGCTACCTCTAGCGGGGGCTCCTACAACGAGCAGTTCTTC
cdr3_aa: CSATSSGGSYNEQFF
d_call: TRBD2
v_call: TRBV20-1
j_call: TRBJ2-1
clone_size: -

cdr3_nt: TGTGCCAGCAGCTTTCAGGGGGGGCGCGACTATGGCTACACCTTC
cdr3_aa: CASSFQGGRDYGYTF
d_call: TRBD1
v_call: TRBV7-2
j_call: TRBJ1-2
clone_size: -

cdr3_nt: TGTGCCAGCAGTTACGCCCGCCGACTAGGTCGAGATACGCAGTATTTT
cdr3_aa: CASSYARRLGRDTQYF
d_call: -
v_call: TRBV6-2/TRBV6-3
j_call: TRBJ2-3
clone_size: once

cdr3_nt: TGTGCCAGCAGCTTAGTCGGGACAGGGGGCGTCAGGGAAAAACTGTTTTTT
cdr3_aa: CASSLVGTGGVREKLFF
d_call: TRBD1
v_call: TRBV7-9
j_call: TRBJ1-4
clone_size: -

cdr3_nt: TGTGCCAGCAGCCCCCCAGGGGAGATGTACTATGGCTACACCTTC
cdr3_aa: CASSPPGEMYYGYTF
d_call: -
v_call: TRBV5-4
j_call: TRBJ1-2
clone_size: -

cdr3_nt: TGTGCCAGCAGCTTGGACTTGACAGGGTTGACACCCCTCCACTTT
cdr3_aa: CASSLDLTGLTPLHF
d_call: TRBD1
v_call: TRBV27
j_call: TRBJ1-6
clone_size: -

cdr3_nt: TGCGCCAGCAGCTTGGGGGACAGGGCTCAGCCCCAGCATTTT
cdr3_aa: CASSLGDRAQPQHF
d_call: TRBD1
v_call: TRBV5-1
j_call: TRBJ1-5
clone_size: -

cdr3_nt: TGTGCCAGCAGCGCTGACCTAGCGGGAGGCACAGATACGCAGTATTTT
cdr3_aa: CASSADLAGGTDTQYF
d_call: TRBD2
v_call: TRBV9
j_call: TRBJ2-3
clone_size: -

cdr3_nt: TGTGCCAGTAGTAGGACTAGCGGGAGGAAGGCAAACATTCAGTACTTC
cdr3_aa: CASSRTSGRKANIQYF
d_call: TRBD2
v_call: TRBV19
j_call: TRBJ2-4
clone_size: -

cdr3_nt: TGTGCCTGGTCTAGCGGGAGTAGAGATACGCAGTATTTT
cdr3_aa: CAWSSGSRDTQYF
d_call: TRBD2
v_call: TRBV30
j_call: TRBJ2-3
clone_size: -

cdr3_nt: TGCAGCGTTGACACGGGGAACACCGGGGAGCTGTTTTTT
cdr3_aa: CSVDTGNTGELFF
d_call: -
v_call: TRBV29-1
j_call: TRBJ2-2
clone_size: -

cdr3_nt: TGTGCCTGGACCCCCGGGCGAGATCAGCCCCAGCATTTT
cdr3_aa: CAWTPGRDQPQHF
d_call: -
v_call: TRBV30
j_call: TRBJ1-5
clone_size: few

cdr3_nt: TGTGCCAGCAGAAGACAGGGCTGGACCGGGGAGCTGTTTTTT
cdr3_aa: CASRRQGWTGELFF
d_call: TRBD1
v_call: TRBV6-1
j_call: TRBJ2-2
clone_size: few

cdr3_nt: TGTGCCAGTAGTCGGGCCCTTTCCTCCTACAATGAGCAGTTCTTC
cdr3_aa: CASSRALSSYNEQFF
d_call: -
v_call: TRBV19
j_call: TRBJ2-1
clone_size: -

cdr3_nt: TGTGCCAGCAGCCCAAGGAGGGCCACAGATACGCAGTATTTT
cdr3_aa: CASSPRRATDTQYF
d_call: -
v_call: TRBV7-2
j_call: TRBJ2-3
clone_size: -

cdr3_nt: TGTGCCAGCAGCCAACACCCTAGCGGGAGGGCCGGGAACACTGGGGAGCTGTTTTTT
cdr3_aa: CASSQHPSGRAGNTGELFF
d_call: TRBD2
v_call: TRBV2
j_call: TRBJ2-2
clone_size: -

cdr3_nt: TGTGCCATCAGTGAGTCGACAGTACGGCAGAACACTGAAGCTTTCTTT
cdr3_aa: CAISESTVRQNTEAFF
d_call: -
v_call: TRBV10-3
j_call: TRBJ1-1
clone_size: -

cdr3_nt: TGTGCCAGCAGTGAGGCTCTGGTGGGGACAGGGTATAGCAATCAGCCCCAGCATTTT
cdr3_aa: CASSEALVGTGYSNQPQHF
d_call: TRBD1
v_call: TRBV6-1
j_call: TRBJ1-5
clone_size: -